This section outlines one T cell receptor (beta chain) sequence together with its context. Its antigen is not known. Trimming took 3 bases from V and 4 from J, leaving 7 bases between them. The CDR3 runs to 14 residues. Germline V gene data show CDR1 as SGHTA and CDR2 as FQGTGA. TCRdb's table, derived via immunoSEQ multiplex PCR, lists solely in-frame clones and lacks some. The sample includes 120,000 or so clones, 88% of them seen just once. The data were taken from a study of T cell responses to AZD1222 COVID-19 vaccine. Whole-study findings and limits: Donors in the cohort were predominantly white British and more often female, and clonal diversity was possibly underestimated. CD4 TCRs linked to vaccination spanned spike, dominating at 160-218 and 743-854.

The origin of this receptor is an adult in good health. The rearrangement links TRBV7-3 to TRBJ2-6; D is ambiguous. The sample consisted of peripheral blood, taken on day 0 of MenACWY control vaccination. CDR3 residues: CASSFPGGANVLTF. The CDR3 DNA reads TGTGCCAGCAGCTTTCCTGGGGGGGCCAACGTCCTGACTTTC.